A selection of T cell receptor beta chains follows, all from one sample in a study of cytomegalovirus exposure and HLA in healthy donors. The method was immunoSEQ multiplex PCR; TCRdb's version includes in-frame clones alone and lacks a portion of them. The table has about 160,000 clones, around 80% seen once. Specimen: PBMCs. The origin of the receptors is a man aged 18 to 35 in good health and CMV-seropositive. The CDR3 runs from the conserved cysteine through the conserved F or W.

V	CDR3
TRBV14	CASSQDLSVVAYEQYF
TRBV4-1	CASSQGTGDPQYF
TRBV7-9	CASSLGQDSTEAFF
TRBV7-9	CASSSTLADNEQFF
TRBV12-5	CASGLGNTNEQFF
TRBV6-6	CASSYSDRGSSYEQYF
TRBV4-1	CASSPGTSGSTHNEQFF
TRBV7-8	CASSLRDRDLLEYF
TRBV6-5	CASSTTVGEQYF
TRBV11-2	CASSRSYEQYF
TRBV7-9	CASSQLGGMSGQLNEQFF
TRBV19	CASSMVGLTHEAFF
TRBV19	CASNTGQSAPNYGYTF
TRBV11-3	CASSPGTGSYEQYF
TRBV5-6	CASRAQGIGSYNSPLHF
TRBV7-9	CASSLDTGGVYGYTF
TRBV20-1	CSASRGAEAFF
TRBV18	CASSPRGPTYEQYF
TRBV7-9	CASSLVLGQGSYGYTF
TRBV29-1	CSVEMGPPTGSSYEQYF
TRBV4-1	CASSQNRVQGTEAFF
TRBV5-1	CASSPDLGAGNTIYF
TRBV7-2	CASSGDRSLLTDTQYF
TRBV18	CASSPGAPNEKLFF
TRBV2	CASSEEQGGTEAFF
TRBV18	CASSPRTGGDSGTEAFF
TRBV19	CASSIGGLAGASSYNEQFF
TRBV6-5	CACTLAAGPYEQYF
TRBV2	CASSEGRGGFMNTEAFF
TRBV5-1	CASSLDTDRAYGYTF
TRBV7-6	CASTSSLGYEQYF
TRBV6-1	CASLGQIDGYTF
TRBV13	CASSGTGPSPLHF
TRBV7-9	CASSFGGIGLFF
TRBV5-1	CASSLGASGREVTDTQYF
TRBV5-4	CASSSPGQGPPGGEQYF
TRBV2	CASTGDSYEQYF
TRBV5-4	CASSIASGSYEQYF